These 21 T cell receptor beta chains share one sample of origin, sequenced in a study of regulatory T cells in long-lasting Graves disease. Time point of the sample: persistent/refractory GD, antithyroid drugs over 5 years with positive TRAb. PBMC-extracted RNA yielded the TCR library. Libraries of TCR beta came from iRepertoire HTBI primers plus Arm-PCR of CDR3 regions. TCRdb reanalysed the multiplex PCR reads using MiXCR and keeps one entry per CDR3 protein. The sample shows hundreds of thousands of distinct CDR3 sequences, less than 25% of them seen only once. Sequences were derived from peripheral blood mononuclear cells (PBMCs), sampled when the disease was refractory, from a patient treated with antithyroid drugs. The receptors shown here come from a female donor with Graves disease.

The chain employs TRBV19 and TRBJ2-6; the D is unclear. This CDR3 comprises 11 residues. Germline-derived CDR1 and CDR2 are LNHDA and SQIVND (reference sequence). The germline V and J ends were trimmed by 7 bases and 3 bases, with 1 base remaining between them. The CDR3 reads CASIGANVLTF. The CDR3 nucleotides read TGTGCCAGTATTGGGGCCAACGTCCTGACTTTC.

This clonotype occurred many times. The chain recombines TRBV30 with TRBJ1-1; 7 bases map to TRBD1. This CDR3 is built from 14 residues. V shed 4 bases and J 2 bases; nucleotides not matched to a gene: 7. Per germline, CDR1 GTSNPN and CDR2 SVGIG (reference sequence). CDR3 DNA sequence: TGTGCCTGGACAGGACAGGCGCTAAACACTGAAGCTTTCTTT. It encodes CAWTGQALNTEAFF.

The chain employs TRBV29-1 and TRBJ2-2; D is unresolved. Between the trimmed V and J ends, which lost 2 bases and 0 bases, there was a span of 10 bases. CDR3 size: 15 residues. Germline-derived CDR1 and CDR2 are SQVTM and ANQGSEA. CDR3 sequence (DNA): TGCAGCGTTGAATCGGGCCTAACGAACACCGGGGAGCTGTTTTTT. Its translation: CSVESGLTNTGELFF.

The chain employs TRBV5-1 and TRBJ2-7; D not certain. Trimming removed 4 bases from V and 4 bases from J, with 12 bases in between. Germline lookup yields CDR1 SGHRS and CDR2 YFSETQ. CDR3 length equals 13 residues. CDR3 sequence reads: CASSPMGGYEQYF. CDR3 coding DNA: TGCGCCAGCAGCCCAATGGGCGGTTACGAGCAGTACTTC.

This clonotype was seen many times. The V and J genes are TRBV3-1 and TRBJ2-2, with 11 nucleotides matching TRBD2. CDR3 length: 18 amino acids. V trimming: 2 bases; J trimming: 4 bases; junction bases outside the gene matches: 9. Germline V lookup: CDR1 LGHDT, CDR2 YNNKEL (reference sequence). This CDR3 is CASSQSLTSGSVTGELFF. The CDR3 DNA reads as TGTGCCAGCAGCCAATCCCTAACTAGCGGGAGCGTCACCGGGGAGCTGTTTTTT.

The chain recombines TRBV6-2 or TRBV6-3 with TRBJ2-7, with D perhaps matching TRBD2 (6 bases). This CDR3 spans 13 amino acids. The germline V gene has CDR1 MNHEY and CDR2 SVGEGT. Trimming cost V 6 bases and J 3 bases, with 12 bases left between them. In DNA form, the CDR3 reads TGTGCCAGCAGGGGGACGGGGGACTACGAGCAGTACTTC. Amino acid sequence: CASRGTGDYEQYF.

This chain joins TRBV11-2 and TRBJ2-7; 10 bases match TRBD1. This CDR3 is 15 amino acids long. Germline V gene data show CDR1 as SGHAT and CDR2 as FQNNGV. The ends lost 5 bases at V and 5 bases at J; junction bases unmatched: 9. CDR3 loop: CASSPGQGVKNEQYF. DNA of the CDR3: TGTGCCAGCAGCCCAGGACAGGGGGTGAAAAACGAGCAGTACTTC.

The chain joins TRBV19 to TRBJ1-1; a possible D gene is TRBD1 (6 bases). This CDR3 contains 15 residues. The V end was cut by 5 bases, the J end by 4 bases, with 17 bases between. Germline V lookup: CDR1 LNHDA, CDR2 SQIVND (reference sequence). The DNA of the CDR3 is TGTGCCAGTAGTCGAGTCCCCGACAGGCCCACTGAAGCTTTCTTT. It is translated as CASSRVPDRPTEAFF.

DNA for the CDR3: TGTGCCAGCAGCGTAGATGGCTATAGCAATCAGCCCCAGCATTTT. It is translated as CASSVDGYSNQPQHF. This chain joins TRBV9 and TRBJ1-5, with D unresolved. V lost 0 bases, J lost 0 bases, and 7 bases lay in between. This CDR3 spans 15 amino acids. Germline V lookup: CDR1 SGDLS, CDR2 YYNGEE. The variable domain in full, completed from reference TRBV9 and TRBJ1-5, reads DSGVTQTPKHLITATGQRVTLRCSPRSGDLSVYWYQQSLDQGLQFLIQYYNGEERAKGNILERFSAQQFPDLHSELNLSSLELGDSALYFCASSVDGYSNQPQHFGDGTRLSIL.

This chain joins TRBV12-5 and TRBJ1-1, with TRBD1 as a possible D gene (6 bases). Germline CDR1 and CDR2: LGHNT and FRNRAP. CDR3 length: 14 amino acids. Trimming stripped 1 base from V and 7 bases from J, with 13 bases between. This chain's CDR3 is CASGLDWGLDEAFF. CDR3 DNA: TGTGCTAGTGGTTTGGACTGGGGGCTAGATGAAGCTTTCTTT.

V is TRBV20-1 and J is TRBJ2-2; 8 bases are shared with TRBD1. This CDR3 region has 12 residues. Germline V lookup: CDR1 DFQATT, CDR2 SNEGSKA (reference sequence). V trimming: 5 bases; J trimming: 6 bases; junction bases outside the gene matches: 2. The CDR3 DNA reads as TGCAGTGCTGACAGGGGTCCCGGGGAGCTGTTTTTT. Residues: CSADRGPGELFF.

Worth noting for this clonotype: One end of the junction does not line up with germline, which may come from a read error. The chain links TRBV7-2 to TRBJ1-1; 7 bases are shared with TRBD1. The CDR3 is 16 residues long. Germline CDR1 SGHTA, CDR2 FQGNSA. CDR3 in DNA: TGCGCCAGCAGCCAAGGAACAGGGGCTCTGAACACTGAAGCTTTCTTT. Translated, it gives CASSQGTGALNTEAFF. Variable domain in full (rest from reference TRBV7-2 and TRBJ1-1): GAGVSQSPSNKVTEKGKDVELRCDPISGHTALYWYRQSLGQGLEFLIYFQGNSAPDKSGLPSDRFSAERTGGSVSTLTIQRTQQEDSAVYLCASSQGTGALNTEAFFGQGTRLTVV.

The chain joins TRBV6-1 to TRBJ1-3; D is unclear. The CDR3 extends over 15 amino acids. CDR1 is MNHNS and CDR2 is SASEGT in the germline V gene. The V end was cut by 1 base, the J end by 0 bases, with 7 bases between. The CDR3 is CASSEGIYSGNTIYF. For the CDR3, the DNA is TGTGCCAGCAGTGAAGGTATTTACTCTGGAAACACCATATATTTT.

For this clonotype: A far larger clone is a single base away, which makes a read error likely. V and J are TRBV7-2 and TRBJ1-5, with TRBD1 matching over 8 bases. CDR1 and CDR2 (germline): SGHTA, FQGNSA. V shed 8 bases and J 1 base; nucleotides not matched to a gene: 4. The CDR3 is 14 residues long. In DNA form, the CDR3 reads TGTGCCAGCGGCAGGACAGGGAGCAATCAGCCCCAGCATTTT. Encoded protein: CASGRTGSNQPQHF. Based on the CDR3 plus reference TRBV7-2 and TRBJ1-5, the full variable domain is GAGVSQSPSNKVTEKGKDVELRCDPISGHTALYWYRQSLGQGLEFLIYFQGNSAPDKSGLPSDRFSAERTGGSVSTLTIQRTQQEDSAVYLCASGRTGSNQPQHFGDGTRLSIL.

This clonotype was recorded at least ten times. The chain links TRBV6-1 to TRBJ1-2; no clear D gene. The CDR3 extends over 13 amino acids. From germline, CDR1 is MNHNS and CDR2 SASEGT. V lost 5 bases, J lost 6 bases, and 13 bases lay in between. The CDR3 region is CASSRSDRHGYTF. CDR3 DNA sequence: TGTGCCAGCAGTCGGTCGGACCGCCATGGCTACACCTTC.

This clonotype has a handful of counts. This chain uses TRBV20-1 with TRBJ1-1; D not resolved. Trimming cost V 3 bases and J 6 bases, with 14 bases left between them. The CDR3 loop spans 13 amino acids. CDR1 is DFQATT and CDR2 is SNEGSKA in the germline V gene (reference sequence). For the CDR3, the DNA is TGCAGTGCTAGCACGGCGAGCAGATCTGAAGCTTTCTTT. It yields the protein CSASTASRSEAFF.

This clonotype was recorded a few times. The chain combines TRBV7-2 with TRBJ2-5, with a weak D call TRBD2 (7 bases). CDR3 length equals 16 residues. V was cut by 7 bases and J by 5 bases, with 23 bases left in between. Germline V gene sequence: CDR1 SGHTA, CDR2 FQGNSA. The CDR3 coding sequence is TGTGCCAGCACCCCCTCCCCCTACGGGGGGCGGGAGACCCAGTACTTC. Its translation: CASTPSPYGGRETQYF. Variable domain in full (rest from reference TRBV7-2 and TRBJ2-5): GAGVSQSPSNKVTEKGKDVELRCDPISGHTALYWYRQSLGQGLEFLIYFQGNSAPDKSGLPSDRFSAERTGGSVSTLTIQRTQQEDSAVYLCASTPSPYGGRETQYFGPGTRLLVL.

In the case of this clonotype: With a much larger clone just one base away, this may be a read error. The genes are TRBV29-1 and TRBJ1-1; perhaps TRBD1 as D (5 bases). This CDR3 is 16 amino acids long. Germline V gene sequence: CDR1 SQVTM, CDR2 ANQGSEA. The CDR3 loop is CSVWDGVGAVNTGAFF. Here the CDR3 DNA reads TGCAGCGTTTGGGATGGGGTCGGGGCAGTGAACACTGGAGCTTTCTTT.

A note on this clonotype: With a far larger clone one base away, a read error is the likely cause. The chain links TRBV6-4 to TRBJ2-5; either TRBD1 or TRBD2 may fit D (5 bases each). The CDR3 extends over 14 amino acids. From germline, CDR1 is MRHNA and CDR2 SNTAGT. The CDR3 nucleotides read TGTGCCTGCAGTGACCCTCCAGGGAGAGAGACCCAGTACTTC. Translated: CACSDPPGRETQYF.

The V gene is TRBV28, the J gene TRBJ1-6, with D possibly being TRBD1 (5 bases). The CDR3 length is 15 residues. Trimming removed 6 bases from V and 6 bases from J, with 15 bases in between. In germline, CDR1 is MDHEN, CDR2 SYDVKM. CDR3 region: CASSFPGLGNSPLHF. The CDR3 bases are TGTGCCAGCAGCTTTCCAGGGCTTGGTAATTCACCCCTCCACTTT.

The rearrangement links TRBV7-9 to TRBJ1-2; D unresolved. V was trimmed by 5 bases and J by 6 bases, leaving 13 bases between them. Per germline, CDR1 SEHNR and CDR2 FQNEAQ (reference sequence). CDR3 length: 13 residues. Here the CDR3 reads CASSLGMADGYTF. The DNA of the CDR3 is TGTGCCAGCAGCCTCGGGATGGCCGATGGCTACACCTTC.